This T cell receptor (beta chain) was captured by sequencing in a study of control samples from healthy donors and cancer patients. This clone was found a few times. Using immunoSEQ multiplex PCR, the repertoire was profiled, and TCRdb retains in-frame clones only, with some absent. The table shows around 190,000 clones, with 90% occurring only once. The CDR3 extends over 15 amino acids. V shed 3 bases and J shed 2 bases, with 14 bases lying between them. Germline loops: CDR1 GTSNPN, CDR2 SVGIG (reference sequence). J is TRBJ1-3 and V is TRBV30; D not certain. This TCR came from a woman aged 45-65 years in good health. Sample: blood. The CDR3 DNA reads as TGTGCCTGGAGACGCGACCGAGGCGCTGGAAACACCATATATTTT. This sequence encodes CAWRRDRGAGNTIYF.